These 8 T cell receptor beta chains were all obtained from the same sample, sequenced in a study of cytomegalovirus exposure and HLA in healthy donors. With 60 Vbeta and 13 Jbeta primers, the PCR was carried out. Some clones are missing from TCRdb's copy, which holds only in-frame ones; the method was immunoSEQ multiplex PCR. Of 150,000 to 180,000 clones listed, roughly 83% were seen once; the top ten hold around 7.2%. The sample taken for sequencing was PBMCs. Source of these receptors: a man aged 25 to 45 in good health and CMV-seropositive.

This chain links TRBV5-4 with TRBJ2-5; D remains ambiguous. V shed 0 bases and J shed 2 bases, with 8 bases lying between them. Germline lookup yields CDR1 SGHNT and CDR2 YYREEE (reference sequence). The CDR3 runs 14 residues. The CDR3 DNA sequence: TGTGCCAGCAGCTTGGAACGGTATCAAGAGACCCAGTACTTC. Translation gives CASSLERYQETQYF.

The chain joins TRBV14 to TRBJ1-2; D ambiguous. Trimming left V 1 base short and J 6 bases short, with 15 bases between. The CDR3 length is 15 residues. CDR1 SGHDN and CDR2 FVKESK come from the germline V gene. CDR3 in amino acids: CASSQGEAWLDGYTF. The CDR3 DNA reads as TGTGCCAGCAGCCAAGGTGAGGCGTGGCTGGATGGCTACACCTTC.

This chain links TRBV9 with TRBJ1-3; 7 bases are a match to TRBD1. There are 18 residues in the CDR3. V shed 3 bases and J 0 bases; nucleotides not matched to a gene: 12. Looked up from germline, CDR1 is SGDLS and CDR2 is YYNGEE. For the CDR3, the DNA is TGTGCCAGCAGCGCCACACGTGGGGGACAGCTCTCTGGAAACACCATATATTTT. Translated, it gives CASSATRGGQLSGNTIYF.

The CDR3 loop is CASRLGLAGFYEQYF. CDR3 bases: TGCGCCAGCCGATTAGGACTAGCGGGGTTCTACGAGCAGTACTTC. The V gene is TRBV4-3, the J gene TRBJ2-7; 12 nucleotides agree with TRBD2. The J segment lost 3 bases and the V segment lost 8 bases, leaving 8 bases of the junction unmatched. The CDR3 is 15 residues long. CDR1 is LGHNA, CDR2 YSLEER, per germline.

This clone has just a few counts. This chain uses TRBV6-5 with TRBJ1-2; D gene unclear. The CDR3 has 12 amino acids. The V and J ends lost 6 bases and 4 bases respectively, with 9 bases between them. Germline assignment: CDR1 MNHEY and CDR2 SVGAGI. CDR3 region: CASSHGAYGYTF. The CDR3 DNA sequence: TGTGCCAGCAGCCACGGAGCCTATGGCTACACCTTC.

The DNA for the CDR3 is TGTGCCAGCAGCCTACAGGGGAACGGGGAGCTGTTTTTT. Protein product: CASSLQGNGELFF. This chain connects TRBV7-8 to TRBJ2-2; 7 nucleotides align to TRBD1. Germline CDR1 SGHVS, CDR2 FQNEAQ. The CDR3 covers 13 residues. V dropped 5 bases and J dropped 7; count of bases not matched to a gene: 4.

The CDR3 nucleotides read TGTGCCAGCAACAACAGGGCTGAAGCTTTCTTT. Residues: CASNNRAEAFF. The J gene is TRBJ1-1, the V gene TRBV7-2, with a weak D call TRBD1 (6 bases). The V and J ends lost 7 bases and 6 bases respectively, with 9 bases between them. This CDR3 contains 11 residues. Germline CDR1 SGHTA, CDR2 FQGNSA.

The chain combines TRBV4-3 with TRBJ2-3; no clear D gene. Trimming removed 2 bases at V and 1 base at J, with 13 bases between. The CDR3 covers 16 residues. The V gene's germline CDR1 is LGHNA and CDR2 YSLEER. The CDR3 DNA is TGCGCCAGCAGCCAAAATGCGGCTAGACGCACAGATACGCAGTATTTT. Amino acid sequence: CASSQNAARRTDTQYF.